This T cell receptor (beta chain) was obtained from a study of blood T cell repertoires in COVID-19. Turning to the study itself: There were acute and convalescent COVID-19 samples, and they came from the United States, Italy and Spain.

This clone was seen only a few times. The authors' processing: By means of reference gene primer amplification, nucleated cell counts were estimated. Profiling relied on immunoSEQ multiplex PCR, and the TCRdb table lists in-frame clones only, not all of them. That table supplies the V and J calls and clone size; D and trimming were determined from the DNA. The sample lists around 110,000 clones, 70% to 85% occurring once. The specimen sequenced was peripheral blood. The clonotype was recovered from a woman in her 70s with acute or convalescent COVID-19.

The CDR3 is CASSLVRAGNTIYF. Here the CDR3 DNA reads TGTGCCAGCAGCTTGGTCAGGGCCGGAAACACCATATATTTT. The chain is built from TRBV7-9 and TRBJ1-3; D may be TRBD1 (5 bases). Germline V CDR1 and CDR2: SEHNR, FQNEAQ (reference sequence). CDR3 length: 14 residues. Between the trimmed V and J ends, which lost 3 bases and 4 bases, there was a span of 10 bases.